These 24 T cell receptor beta chains originate from one sample sequenced in a study of blood T cells in healthy people across ages. Primed by a sample-barcoded 5' primer and a J-beta primer mix, a second PCR proceeded for 7 to 11 cycles. TCRdb re-called the 5' RACE reads through MiXCR, storing one row per CDR3 protein. The sample has 650,000 or so distinct CDR3 sequences, roughly half seen once; the top ten hold roughly 14%. Sample: blood. These receptors all come from a woman of 80 years or more in good health.

At least ten counts were recorded for this clonotype. The rearrangement links TRBV20-1 to TRBJ2-5, with D hard to call. Trimming removed 2 bases from V and 1 base from J, with 8 bases in between. Germline values: CDR1 DFQATT, CDR2 SNEGSKA (reference sequence). The CDR3 totals 13 residues. The CDR3 here is CSARQNIQETQYF. The CDR3 bases are TGCAGTGCTAGACAGAACATCCAAGAGACCCAGTACTTC.

This clonotype was observed at least ten times. V and J are TRBV5-1 and TRBJ2-7, with 8 bases matching TRBD2. V was pared by 2 bases and J by 2 bases, with 6 bases of the junction left unmatched. This CDR3 is built from 15 residues. Germline CDR1 SGHRS, CDR2 YFSETQ. CDR3 nucleotides: TGCGCCAGCAGCTTACGTAGCGGGGCAGCCTACGAGCAGTACTTC. It encodes CASSLRSGAAYEQYF.

This clonotype occurred once. An end of the junction does not agree with germline; a read error may underlie this. This chain uses TRBV12-3 or TRBV12-4 with TRBJ2-3, with unresolved D. The length of the CDR3 is 14 residues. The chain's CDR3 is CASSFGSRTDAQYF. CDR3 DNA sequence: TGCGCCAGCAGTTTCGGGTCGAGAACAGATGCGCAGTATTTT.

This chain joins TRBV7-9 and TRBJ1-2; no clear D. The CDR3 totals 13 residues. Germline CDR1 is SEHNR and CDR2 is FQNEAQ (reference sequence). Trimming stripped 5 bases from V and 8 bases from J, with 15 bases between. CDR3 DNA sequence: TGTGCCAGCAGCGTAACGGACGCTGGGGGCTACACCTTC. It translates to CASSVTDAGGYTF. The full variable domain, with the rest looked up from reference TRBV7-9 and TRBJ1-2, is DTGVSQNPRHKITKRGQNVTFRCDPISEHNRLYWYRQTLGQGPEFLTYFQNEAQLEKSRLLSDRFSAERPKGSFSTLEIQRTEQGDSAMYLCASSVTDAGGYTFGSGTRLTVV.

The rearrangement links TRBV20-1 to TRBJ2-3, with no clear D. The CDR3 is made up of 17 amino acids. From germline, CDR1 is DFQATT and CDR2 SNEGSKA (reference sequence). The germline V and J ends were trimmed by 0 bases and 0 bases, with 16 bases remaining between them. CDR3 bases: TGCAGTGCTAGAGATGACTCACTCTGGGATAGCACAGATACGCAGTATTTT. It translates to CSARDDSLWDSTDTQYF.

The DNA for the CDR3 is TGTGCCAGCATCCTGGCCAGGGCTGGCAATCAGCCCCAGCATTTT. This codes for CASILARAGNQPQHF. The chain recombines TRBV28 with TRBJ1-5, with TRBD1 as a possible D gene (5 bases). The CDR3 length is 15 residues. Germline-derived CDR1 and CDR2 are MDHEN and SYDVKM. V lost 7 bases and J 2 bases, leaving 15 bases between the germline ends.

Regarding this clonotype: At one boundary the junction diverges from the germline segment, which might be a read error. The chain combines TRBV2 with TRBJ1-5; D is unclear. The CDR3 sequence is 14 residues long. Germline CDR1 is SNHLY and CDR2 is FYNNEI. Here the CDR3 DNA reads TGTACCAGCAGTGACACGTATAGCAATCAGCCCCAGCATTTT. Its translation: CTSSDTYSNQPQHF.

This sequence joins TRBV4-1 and TRBJ1-1; D is undetermined. The V and J ends lost 0 bases and 8 bases respectively, with 13 bases between them. Germline lookup yields CDR1 MGHRA and CDR2 YSYEKL. CDR3 size: 14 residues. The CDR3 here is CASSQDPTLGEAFF. The DNA of the CDR3 is TGCGCCAGCAGCCAAGATCCGACTCTGGGGGAAGCTTTCTTT.

J is TRBJ1-6 and V is TRBV15; 9 bases are a match to TRBD1. CDR1 is LNHNV and CDR2 is YYDKDF in the germline V gene (reference sequence). This CDR3 is built from 14 residues. J was trimmed by 7 bases and V by 8 bases; bases with no gene match: 6. The CDR3 loop is CATQSGTGNSPLHF. The CDR3, as DNA: TGTGCCACCCAATCCGGGACAGGGAATTCACCCCTCCACTTT.

This clonotype was found a few times. The rearrangement uses TRBV12-3 or TRBV12-4 and TRBJ2-2; D possibly uses TRBD1 or TRBD2 (5 bases each). There are 12 residues in the CDR3. The V end lost 10 bases, the J end lost 5 bases, and 11 bases lay between the germline ends. CDR3: CATGGRTGELFF. DNA for the CDR3: TGTGCCACTGGGGGACGGACCGGGGAGCTGTTTTTT.

The genes are TRBV5-1 and TRBJ2-1; 8 bases are shared with TRBD1. The CDR3 consists of 14 residues. V lost 4 bases and J lost 8; bases outside the gene matches: 8. Germline-derived CDR1 and CDR2 are SGHRS and YFSETQ. The CDR3 protein is CASSPGQGPYEQFF. CDR3 in DNA: TGCGCCAGCAGCCCTGGACAGGGCCCTTATGAGCAGTTCTTC.

This clonotype was recorded once. The V gene is TRBV20-1, the J gene TRBJ2-2; D gene uncertain. Looked up from germline, CDR1 is DFQATT and CDR2 is SNEGSKA (reference sequence). The CDR3 is 11 residues long. The CDR3 here is CRENSNRELFF. The CDR3 DNA sequence: TGCAGGGAAAACTCAAACAGGGAGCTGTTTTTT.

The chain is built from TRBV29-1 and TRBJ2-1; D not resolved. The V end lost 3 bases, the J end lost 1 base, and 16 bases lay between the germline ends. Germline values: CDR1 SQVTM, CDR2 ANQGSEA. The CDR3 extends over 16 amino acids. For the CDR3, the DNA is TGCAGCGTTGAGGTCGGGCCAGTTGGGTCCTACAATGAGCAGTTCTTC. It translates to CSVEVGPVGSYNEQFF.

The CDR3 DNA reads TGTGCCAGCAGGCTTCAGGGGGCCGGAGAAAAACTGTTTTTT. The encoded protein is CASRLQGAGEKLFF. The rearrangement joins TRBV6-5 to TRBJ1-4; TRBD1 matches at 8 bases. V lost 6 bases, J lost 8 bases, and 8 bases stayed unmatched. CDR1 is MNHEY and CDR2 is SVGAGI in the germline V gene. The CDR3 is made up of 14 amino acids.

The chain uses TRBV5-1 and TRBJ2-5, with 9 bases that match TRBD1. Germline trimming cut 2 bases from V and 11 bases from J; bases unmatched to any gene: 19. Germline assignment: CDR1 SGHRS and CDR2 YFSETQ. The CDR3 is 17 amino acids. The CDR3 reads CASSFRTGALTYNGQYF. The CDR3 coding sequence is TGCGCCAGCAGCTTCAGGACAGGGGCCCTAACATACAATGGGCAGTACTTC.

The CDR3 coding sequence is TGTGCCAGCAGCCAAGATCCAGGGGGCCTCTCGAGGGATACGCAGTATTTT. Translation: CASSQDPGGLSRDTQYF. This chain connects TRBV14 to TRBJ2-3; TRBD1 matches 8 bases. CDR1 SGHDN and CDR2 FVKESK come from the germline V gene. V shed 0 bases and J 6 bases; nucleotides not matched to a gene: 11. The CDR3 length is 17 residues.

The rearrangement joins TRBV6-5 to TRBJ1-2; D uncertain. V was cut by 0 bases and J by 6 bases, with 11 bases left in between. Germline V gene data show CDR1 as MNHEY and CDR2 as SVGAGI. This CDR3 has 14 residues. The CDR3 loop reads CASSYSMSGHGYTF. The CDR3 DNA is TGTGCCAGCAGTTACTCGATGTCCGGACATGGCTACACCTTC.

Notes on this clonotype: This may stem from a read error, because a much larger clone lies one nucleotide away. The rearrangement joins TRBV10-3 to TRBJ2-5; D is possibly TRBD1 (6 bases). CDR1 ENHRY and CDR2 SYGVKD come from the germline V gene. Trimming stripped 3 bases from V and 11 bases from J, with 16 bases between. The CDR3 is made up of 13 amino acids. Here the CDR3 DNA reads TGTGCCATCAGTGACTACGGACAGAATGAGCAGTACTTC. It translates to CAISDYGQNEQYF.

The genes are TRBV15 and TRBJ2-1; TRBD1 matches at 7 bases. Losses at the gene ends were 1 base for V and 5 bases for J; bases not matched to a gene: 5. CDR1 and CDR2 (germline): LNHNV, YYDKDF (reference sequence). The CDR3 contains 15 residues. CDR3 in amino acids: CATSRVRQGNNEQFF. In DNA form, the CDR3 reads TGTGCCACCAGCAGAGTTCGACAGGGTAACAATGAGCAGTTCTTC.

This clonotype was seen more than once but under ten times. The V call is TRBV29-1, the J call TRBJ2-1, with a tentative D call TRBD2 (6 bases). This CDR3 has 13 amino acids. Per germline, CDR1 SQVTM and CDR2 ANQGSEA. Trimming shortened V by 6 bases and J by 1 base, and 10 bases separated the two germline ends. The CDR3 spells CSVERESYNEQFF. The CDR3 nucleotides read TGCAGCGTCGAACGGGAGTCCTACAATGAGCAGTTCTTC.

In the case of this clonotype: This could be a read error, since a much larger clone is one nucleotide away. This chain joins TRBV12-3 or TRBV12-4 and TRBJ2-7; D gene unclear. V lost 2 bases, J lost 7 bases, and 15 bases lay in between. There are 14 residues in the CDR3. Here the CDR3 DNA reads TGTGCCAGCAGTTTACGACCGAATGAAAATGAGCAGTACTTC. It is translated as CASSLRPNENEQYF.

The table lists this clonotype with many counts. The chain couples TRBV10-3 to TRBJ1-6; a possible D gene is TRBD1 (6 bases). The V end was cut by 0 bases, the J end by 9 bases, with 15 bases between. This CDR3 comprises 16 residues. Germline CDR1 ENHRY, CDR2 SYGVKD. Here the CDR3 DNA reads TGTGCCATCAGTGAGTCAGGAGAAGGGGGAGCTTCACCCCTCCACTTT. Protein sequence: CAISESGEGGASPLHF.

The chain joins TRBV3-1 to TRBJ2-2; 15 bases line up with TRBD2. The CDR3 totals 17 residues. The J segment lost 8 bases and the V segment lost 6 bases, leaving 10 bases of the junction unmatched. CDR1 LGHDT and CDR2 YNNKEL come from the germline V gene (reference sequence). This chain's CDR3 is CASRRTSGGAVAGELFF. The CDR3 coding sequence is TGTGCCAGCAGACGGACTAGCGGGGGGGCCGTAGCAGGGGAGCTGTTTTTT.

This clonotype turned up a few times. This sequence joins TRBV14 and TRBJ2-1, with D maybe TRBD2 (6 bases). The ends were cut back, 4 bases at V and 3 bases at J, with 19 bases in the middle. CDR1 and CDR2 from the germline V gene are SGHDN and FVKESK. The CDR3 sequence is 17 residues long. CDR3 sequence: CASSPLVGGELYNEQFF. The CDR3 nucleotides are TGTGCCAGCAGCCCTTTAGTGGGGGGAGAGCTCTACAATGAGCAGTTCTTC.